This record covers a single T cell receptor (beta chain). This record belongs to a study of blood T cell repertoires in COVID-19. In the source study's methods: Quantification of nucleated cells was approximated via reference gene primer amplification. Assay: immunoSEQ multiplex PCR; the TCRdb copy retains only in-frame clones and omits some. The D gene and trimming were derived from the DNA, and the V and J assignments and clone size from that table. The sample consists of 300,000 to 400,000 clones, 85% to 95% of them appearing once. Sequencing used PBMCs or T cells enriched from blood (not recorded which). The receptor's source is a woman in her thirties who had been exposed to COVID-19.

CDR3 sequence (DNA): TGTGCCAGCAGTTCATTGAACACCGGGGAGCTGTTTTTT. Translation: CASSSLNTGELFF. The chain has TRBV6-6 and TRBJ2-2; D is unresolved. Trimming took off 4 bases at V and 1 base at J, with 4 bases between the two ends. In germline, CDR1 is MNHNY, CDR2 SVGAGI (reference sequence). This CDR3 region has 13 residues.